The rows below give T cell receptor beta chains drawn from one sample of a study of CD8 T cells in Susac syndrome. Each CDR3 protein gets one entry after TCRdb re-called the immunoSEQ multiplex PCR reads with MiXCR. The table includes roughly 150,000 distinct CDR3 sequences, 85% to 95% detected once. The sample was CD8+ T cells from PBMCs. The receptors derive from a human donor with Susac syndrome. CDR3s include the opening cysteine and the closing phenylalanine or tryptophan. The order of the fields is CDR3 length, clone size, D gene, J gene, V gene, CDR3 DNA, CDR3 protein. A D gene is named only where the DNA matches it firmly. Size tells how often a clone was seen (once, few, many) or the class of an expanded clone, and some rows leave it out.

CDR3 length: 18
clone size: .
D gene: TRBD2
J gene: TRBJ2-3
V gene: TRBV7-9
CDR3 DNA: TGTGCCAGCAGCTTACTCCTAGCGGGAGGGCTGAGCACAGATACGCAGTATTTT
CDR3 protein: CASSLLLAGGLSTDTQYF

CDR3 length: 15
clone size: .
D gene: .
J gene: TRBJ1-5
V gene: TRBV30
CDR3 DNA: TGTGCCTGGAGTGTAGGGGCGGGCCTCAATCAGCCCCAGCATTTT
CDR3 protein: CAWSVGAGLNQPQHF

CDR3 length: 12
clone size: .
D gene: .
J gene: TRBJ2-2
V gene: TRBV7-3
CDR3 DNA: TGTGCCAGCAGCTTAGTCCCCGGGGAGCTGTTTTTT
CDR3 protein: CASSLVPGELFF

CDR3 length: 16
clone size: .
D gene: .
J gene: TRBJ2-7
V gene: TRBV7-6
CDR3 DNA: TGTGCCAGCAGCCGCCATATGGCCATCAGGACCTACGAGCAGTACTTC
CDR3 protein: CASSRHMAIRTYEQYF

CDR3 length: 15
clone size: once
D gene: .
J gene: TRBJ1-4
V gene: TRBV24-1
CDR3 DNA: TGTGCCACCAGTGATTTGGAGCAGGGCAGTGAAAAACTGTTTTTT
CDR3 protein: CATSDLEQGSEKLFF

CDR3 length: 13
clone size: .
D gene: TRBD2
J gene: TRBJ2-1
V gene: TRBV29-1
CDR3 DNA: TGCAGCGTCGGGGGACTAGCGGGCGATGAGCAGTTCTTC
CDR3 protein: CSVGGLAGDEQFF

CDR3 length: 16
clone size: .
D gene: .
J gene: TRBJ1-1
V gene: TRBV13
CDR3 DNA: TGTGCCAGCAGCTTAGTCCCGGGGTGGGAGAACACTGAAGCTTTCTTT
CDR3 protein: CASSLVPGWENTEAFF

CDR3 length: 12
clone size: .
D gene: TRBD2
J gene: TRBJ2-7
V gene: TRBV6-5
CDR3 DNA: TGTGCCAGCAGTTACACGGGAGGGGAGCAGTACTTC
CDR3 protein: CASSYTGGEQYF

CDR3 length: 15
clone size: .
D gene: TRBD2
J gene: TRBJ2-7
V gene: TRBV4-1
CDR3 DNA: TGCGCCAGCAGCCAAGAAACCCCGCGGGGGGGCGAGCAGTACTTC
CDR3 protein: CASSQETPRGGEQYF

CDR3 length: 12
clone size: .
D gene: .
J gene: TRBJ2-3
V gene: TRBV29-1
CDR3 DNA: TGCAGCGTCCCCCCGAGCACGGATACGCAGTATTTT
CDR3 protein: CSVPPSTDTQYF

CDR3 length: 12
clone size: once
D gene: TRBD2
J gene: TRBJ2-1
V gene: TRBV27
CDR3 DNA: TGTGCCGTAGCGGGAGTCTACAATGAGCAGTTCTTC
CDR3 protein: CAVAGVYNEQFF

CDR3 length: 15
clone size: .
D gene: TRBD2
J gene: TRBJ2-3
V gene: TRBV11-1
CDR3 DNA: TGTGCCAGCAGCTCCGGGACTACAGCCACAGATACGCAGTATTTT
CDR3 protein: CASSSGTTATDTQYF

CDR3 length: 14
clone size: .
D gene: TRBD2
J gene: TRBJ2-5
V gene: TRBV20-1
CDR3 DNA: TGCAGTGCGGGGGTAGCGGGAGAAAGGGAGACCCAGTACTTC
CDR3 protein: CSAGVAGERETQYF

CDR3 length: 15
clone size: .
D gene: TRBD2
J gene: TRBJ2-5
V gene: TRBV6-1
CDR3 DNA: TGTGCCAGCAGAATTAGTGTTGGCGGGAGTGAGACCCAGTACTTC
CDR3 protein: CASRISVGGSETQYF

CDR3 length: 13
clone size: .
D gene: .
J gene: TRBJ2-7
V gene: TRBV27
CDR3 DNA: TGTGCCAGCAGTTTATCGCGCGACTACGAGCAGTACTTC
CDR3 protein: CASSLSRDYEQYF

CDR3 length: 15
clone size: .
D gene: .
J gene: TRBJ1-5
V gene: TRBV12-3/TRBV12-4
CDR3 DNA: TGTGCCAGCAGGGCGGGGGGGGAGAGCAATCAGCCCCAGCATTTT
CDR3 protein: CASRAGGESNQPQHF

CDR3 length: 14
clone size: .
D gene: TRBD1
J gene: TRBJ2-5
V gene: TRBV7-8
CDR3 DNA: TGTGCCAGCAGCCCCACTGGACAGGGGGAGACCCAGTACTTC
CDR3 protein: CASSPTGQGETQYF

CDR3 length: 16
clone size: .
D gene: .
J gene: TRBJ2-7
V gene: TRBV28
CDR3 DNA: TGTGCCAGCAGACCTGGTTGGGCAGGGGTAACCTACGAGCAGTACTTC
CDR3 protein: CASRPGWAGVTYEQYF

CDR3 length: 15
clone size: .
D gene: TRBD1
J gene: TRBJ2-7
V gene: TRBV16
CDR3 DNA: TGTGCCAGCAGCTATTACGGACAGGGAACTATCGAGCAGTACTTC
CDR3 protein: CASSYYGQGTIEQYF

CDR3 length: 14
clone size: .
D gene: TRBD1
J gene: TRBJ1-2
V gene: TRBV27
CDR3 DNA: TGTGCCAGCAGTTTGACCGGGACAGGGCATGGCTACACCTTC
CDR3 protein: CASSLTGTGHGYTF